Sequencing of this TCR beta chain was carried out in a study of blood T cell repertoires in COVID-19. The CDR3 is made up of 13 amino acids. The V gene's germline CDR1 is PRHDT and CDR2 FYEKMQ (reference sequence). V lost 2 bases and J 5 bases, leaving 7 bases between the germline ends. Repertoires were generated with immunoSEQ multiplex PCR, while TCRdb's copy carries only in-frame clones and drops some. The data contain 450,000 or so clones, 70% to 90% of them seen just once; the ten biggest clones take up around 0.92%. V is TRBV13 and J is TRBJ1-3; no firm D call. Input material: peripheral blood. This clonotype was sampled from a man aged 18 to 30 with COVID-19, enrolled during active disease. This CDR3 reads CASSLQARNTIYF. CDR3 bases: TGTGCCAGCAGCTTACAAGCAAGAAACACCATATATTTT.